The 30 T cell receptor beta chains given below trace back to one sample, sequenced in a study of T cell changes during pregnancy in multiple sclerosis. Some clones are missing from TCRdb's copy, which holds only in-frame ones; the method was immunoSEQ multiplex PCR. The top ten hold roughly 29% of the sample, which has under 50,000 clones, approximately 90% seen once. Sample: CD8+ T cells from peripheral blood mononuclear cells, taken before pregnancy. Receptors were obtained from a female donor with multiple sclerosis, enrolled in a pregnancy study.

The V and J genes are TRBV19 and TRBJ1-1; D is perhaps TRBD1 (5 bases). V lost 3 bases, J lost 5 bases, and 13 bases lay in between. CDR1 and CDR2 (germline): LNHDA, SQIVND (reference sequence). CDR3 length: 14 amino acids. The CDR3 here is CASSMVAGRTEAFF. The CDR3 DNA reads as TGTGCCAGTAGTATGGTGGCAGGGCGAACTGAAGCTTTCTTT.

This clone came up once. The rearrangement links TRBV27 to TRBJ2-1; 11 bases match TRBD1. Germline CDR1 MNHEY, CDR2 SMNVEV (reference sequence). Germline trimming cut 5 bases from V and 9 bases from J; bases unmatched to any gene: 6. The CDR3 totals 14 residues. The CDR3: CASSRGQGEGEQFF. In DNA, the CDR3 is TGTGCCAGCAGTAGGGGACAGGGGGAAGGTGAGCAGTTCTTC.

This clone showed up many times. The rearrangement joins TRBV5-1 to TRBJ2-1; D unresolved. Trimming left V 3 bases short and J 6 bases short, with 13 bases between. The CDR3 sequence is 14 residues long. Germline V gives CDR1 SGHRS, CDR2 YFSETQ. CDR3 bases: TGCGCCAGCAGCTACCCTACTAACTCCAATGAGCAGTTCTTC. Amino acid sequence: CASSYPTNSNEQFF.

J is TRBJ1-2 and V is TRBV7-8, with 7 bases identical to TRBD1. This CDR3 has 16 amino acids. Germline assignment: CDR1 SGHVS and CDR2 FQNEAQ. The ends lost 4 bases at V and 4 bases at J; junction bases unmatched: 12. DNA of the CDR3: TGTGCCAGCAGCTCAACCATTACTACAGGGGTCTATGGCTACACCTTC. As protein: CASSSTITTGVYGYTF.

The V gene is TRBV30, the J gene TRBJ1-5; a possible D gene is TRBD1 (5 bases). Germline V gene data show CDR1 as GTSNPN and CDR2 as SVGIG (reference sequence). There are 15 residues in the CDR3. The V end was cut by 1 base, the J end by 1 base, with 11 bases between. The CDR3 region is CAWSAIGGSNQPQHF. The CDR3 nucleotides read TGTGCCTGGAGTGCCATTGGGGGGAGCAATCAGCCCCAGCATTTT.

The chain couples TRBV27 to TRBJ2-3, with D unresolved. Trimming took 5 bases from V and 1 from J, leaving 4 bases between them. The CDR3 runs to 12 residues. CDR1 MNHEY and CDR2 SMNVEV come from the germline V gene (reference sequence). In nucleotides, the CDR3 is TGTGCCAGCAGTCCTCGCACAGATACGCAGTATTTT. Amino acid sequence: CASSPRTDTQYF.

This clone occurred once. The V call is TRBV27, the J call TRBJ2-2; D might be TRBD1 (6 bases). CDR3 length: 16 amino acids. Germline V gene lookup returns CDR1 MNHEY and CDR2 SMNVEV (reference sequence). V lost 4 bases and J 5 bases, leaving 17 bases between the germline ends. The DNA for the CDR3 is TGTGCCAGCAGTTCAGTTAGGACAGTGGGGACCGGGGAGCTGTTTTTT. Its protein product is CASSSVRTVGTGELFF.

The genes are TRBV6-5 and TRBJ1-5, with D possibly matching TRBD1 (5 bases). V was pared by 6 bases and J by 0 bases, with 12 bases between. Looked up from germline, CDR1 is MNHEY and CDR2 is SVGAGI. The CDR3 is 15 amino acids. This CDR3 is CASRPDIDSNQPQHF. The CDR3 bases are TGTGCCAGCAGACCGGACATTGATAGCAATCAGCCCCAGCATTTT.

The chain employs TRBV27 and TRBJ2-7; 8 bases are shared with TRBD1. V shed 6 bases and J 6 bases; nucleotides not matched to a gene: 7. Germline V gives CDR1 MNHEY, CDR2 SMNVEV (reference sequence). CDR3 size: 13 residues. This CDR3 is CASSPRQGREQYF. The CDR3 nucleotides are TGTGCCAGCAGCCCCAGACAGGGGCGCGAGCAGTACTTC.

The chain recombines TRBV5-1 with TRBJ2-3, with D possibly being TRBD1 (5 bases). This CDR3 contains 14 residues. Trimming took 5 bases from V and 0 from J, leaving 10 bases between them. Germline CDR1 SGHRS, CDR2 YFSETQ. The CDR3 region has the DNA TGCGCCAGCAGTCCAAGGGGAAGCACAGATACGCAGTATTTT. As protein: CASSPRGSTDTQYF. The variable domain in full, completed from reference TRBV5-1 and TRBJ2-3, reads KAGVTQTPRYLIKTRGQQVTLSCSPISGHRSVSWYQQTPGQGLQFLFEYFSETQRNKGNFPGRFSGRQFSNSRSEMNVSTLELGDSALYLCASSPRGSTDTQYFGPGTRLTVL.

J is TRBJ2-3 and V is TRBV7-9; D not resolved. The length of the CDR3 is 16 residues. Germline loops: CDR1 SEHNR, CDR2 FQNEAQ (reference sequence). V was cut by 0 bases and J by 2 bases, with 12 bases left in between. The CDR3 spells CASSLAASSLTDTQYF. In DNA, the CDR3 is TGTGCCAGCAGCTTAGCCGCGTCTTCCCTCACAGATACGCAGTATTTT.

The chain is built from TRBV19 and TRBJ1-2, with 8 bases lining up with TRBD1. This CDR3 has 19 amino acids. Germline V gene data show CDR1 as LNHDA and CDR2 as SQIVND (reference sequence). V dropped 2 bases and J dropped 3; count of bases not matched to a gene: 17. The CDR3 bases are TGTGCCAGTAGTATATCCCCCTGGGGCAGGGGGCTTGAAGACTATGGCTACACCTTC. Translated: CASSISPWGRGLEDYGYTF.

In DNA, the CDR3 is TGTGCCAGCAGGACAGGGGGCATAGCTGAAAAACTGTTTTTT. Translated: CASRTGGIAEKLFF. The chain combines TRBV27 with TRBJ1-4; 10 bases fit TRBD1. Germline V CDR1 and CDR2: MNHEY, SMNVEV (reference sequence). The CDR3 length is 14 residues. V shed 6 bases, J shed 7 bases, and the junction held 5 bases outside the gene matches.

The chain carries TRBV7-9 and TRBJ2-7, with 7 bases matching TRBD2. Per germline, CDR1 SEHNR and CDR2 FQNEAQ (reference sequence). The CDR3 is 15 residues long. After removal of 4 bases from V and 2 bases from J, the junction contained 8 bases not matched to a gene. CDR3 residues: CASSSPTSETYEQYF. For the CDR3, the DNA is TGTGCCAGCAGCTCCCCAACTAGCGAGACCTACGAGCAGTACTTC.

This chain joins TRBV27 and TRBJ2-2, with 7 bases lining up with TRBD2. V lost 2 bases to trimming and J lost 7 bases; unmatched junction nucleotides: 4. Germline V gene data show CDR1 as MNHEY and CDR2 as SMNVEV (reference sequence). This CDR3 spans 14 amino acids. The CDR3 region is CASSLRLAGGELFF. The DNA of the CDR3 is TGTGCCAGCAGTTTAAGACTAGCTGGCGGGGAGCTGTTTTTT.

The V gene is TRBV2, the J gene TRBJ2-1; TRBD1 aligns across 7 bases. The J segment lost 9 bases and the V segment lost 7 bases, leaving 6 bases of the junction unmatched. The CDR3 is made up of 12 amino acids. CDR1 is SNHLY and CDR2 is FYNNEI in the germline V gene. CDR3 bases: TGTGCCAGCATCGACAGGGTGAGTGAGCAGTTCTTC. Amino acids: CASIDRVSEQFF.

V and J are TRBV7-9 and TRBJ1-2; 10 bases match TRBD1. The V and J ends lost 6 bases and 6 bases, in that order; junction bases with no gene match: 7. Per the germline V gene, CDR1 is SEHNR and CDR2 is FQNEAQ (reference sequence). This CDR3 comprises 14 residues. The CDR3 region is CASSFSGTGDGYTF. The CDR3 nucleotides are TGTGCCAGCAGTTTTAGCGGGACAGGGGATGGCTACACCTTC.

This sequence joins TRBV7-9 and TRBJ2-1; 12 nucleotides line up with TRBD2. The germline CDR1 and CDR2 sequences are SEHNR and FQNEAQ (reference sequence). The V segment lost 1 base and the J segment 7 bases; nucleotides outside the gene matches: 2. The CDR3 sequence is 15 residues long. The CDR3 sequence: CASSLGTSGRNEQFF. The DNA for the CDR3 is TGTGCCAGCAGCTTAGGCACTAGCGGGAGGAATGAGCAGTTCTTC.

The V call is TRBV4-1, the J call TRBJ2-1, with 9 bases aligning to TRBD1. CDR1 is MGHRA and CDR2 is YSYEKL in the germline V gene. The CDR3 loop spans 16 amino acids. J lost 8 bases, V lost 3 bases, and 11 bases had no gene match. This CDR3 reads CASSHARGQGADEQFF. In DNA form, the CDR3 reads TGCGCCAGCAGCCATGCTAGGGGACAGGGTGCGGATGAGCAGTTCTTC.

A single count supports this clone. The CDR3, as DNA: TGTGCCAGCAAGACGACAGGGTACACTGAAGCTTTCTTT. It is translated as CASKTTGYTEAFF. The chain employs TRBV27 and TRBJ1-1, with 7 bases that match TRBD1. CDR3 size: 13 residues. V shed 7 bases, J shed 3 bases, and the junction held 5 bases outside the gene matches. CDR1 is MNHEY, CDR2 SMNVEV, per germline (reference sequence).

The chain couples TRBV6-5 to TRBJ2-7, with 8 bases identical to TRBD2. The CDR3 extends over 14 amino acids. The germline V gene encodes CDR1 MNHEY and CDR2 SVGAGI. The V gene end was trimmed by 6 bases and the J gene end by 1 base; junction bases not matched to a gene: 5. The CDR3 DNA reads as TGTGCCAGCAGGGGGACTAGACAATCCTACGAGCAGTACTTC. Its translation is CASRGTRQSYEQYF.

V usage is TRBV27 and J usage is TRBJ1-1, with TRBD1 matching over 9 bases. This CDR3 is 14 amino acids long. J was trimmed by 3 bases and V by 11 bases; bases with no gene match: 10. Germline V gene sequence: CDR1 MNHEY, CDR2 SMNVEV (reference sequence). As DNA, the CDR3 is TGTGCCTCACAGGGGGCAAGGGCCTACACTGAAGCTTTCTTT. The encoded protein is CASQGARAYTEAFF.

With respect to this clone: The same CDR3 arises from other DNA sequences in this sample as well. The V gene is TRBV5-1, the J gene TRBJ2-2, with 7 bases that match TRBD1. The germline V gene encodes CDR1 SGHRS and CDR2 YFSETQ. The CDR3 is made up of 15 amino acids. The junction had 6 bases not matched to a gene; V was cut back by 1 base and J by 6 bases. The CDR3 nucleotides are TGCGCCAGCAGCTTGTTAGGGGGCGAGGCCGGGGAGCTGTTTTTT. The encoded protein is CASSLLGGEAGELFF.

In its sample, this clone was seen a few times. The CDR3 reads CAWRTGTTEAFF. The DNA for the CDR3 is TGTGCCTGGAGGACAGGGACCACTGAAGCTTTCTTT. This rearrangement joins TRBV30 to TRBJ1-1; 7 nucleotides line up with TRBD1. In germline, CDR1 is GTSNPN, CDR2 SVGIG (reference sequence). This CDR3 has 12 residues. Trimming at V came to 3 bases and at J to 4 bases, leaving 2 bases not matched to a gene. Supplemented by reference TRBV30 and TRBJ1-1, the full variable domain reads SQTIHQWPATLVQPVGSPLSLECTVEGTSNPNLYWYRQAAGRGLQLLFYSVGIGQISSEVPQNLSASRPQDRQFILSSKKLLLSDSGFYLCAWRTGTTEAFFGQGTRLTVV.

The J gene is TRBJ2-7, the V gene TRBV7-2; TRBD2 agrees at 8 bases. This CDR3 region has 15 residues. The germline V gene has CDR1 SGHTA and CDR2 FQGNSA. The V gene end was trimmed by 9 bases and the J gene end by 0 bases; junction bases not matched to a gene: 10. DNA for the CDR3: TGTGCCAGTCACCTAAGCGGGAGCCCCTCCTACGAGCAGTACTTC. Translated, it gives CASHLSGSPSYEQYF.

This clone was detected only once. This chain joins TRBV10-3 and TRBJ1-2; 11 positions match TRBD1. Germline V gene sequence: CDR1 ENHRY, CDR2 SYGVKD. V lost 4 bases, J lost 4 bases, and 2 bases stayed unmatched. This CDR3 region has 14 residues. Written as DNA, the CDR3 is TGTGCCATCAGTGGGACAGGGGGCAGCTATGGCTACACCTTC. Its translation: CAISGTGGSYGYTF.

The chain is built from TRBV6-6 and TRBJ2-5; 8 positions agree with TRBD1. Germline V gene sequence: CDR1 MNHNY, CDR2 SVGAGI (reference sequence). Trimming took 3 bases from V and 5 from J; bases not matched to a gene: 5. This CDR3 comprises 14 residues. The CDR3 region is CASSYQGALETQYF. The CDR3 region has the DNA TGTGCCAGCAGTTATCAGGGGGCTCTTGAGACCCAGTACTTC.

This chain connects TRBV5-4 to TRBJ2-7; 7 bases match TRBD1. The length of the CDR3 is 16 residues. Unmatched junction bases numbered 12, after V lost 4 bases and J lost 2 bases. CDR1 SGHNT and CDR2 YYREEE come from the germline V gene (reference sequence). CDR3 DNA sequence: TGTGCCAGCAGCCACCATCCGGGACAGAGGGCCTACGAGCAGTACTTC. This encodes CASSHHPGQRAYEQYF.

This CDR3 is CASSQDPGVPYEQYF. In DNA form, the CDR3 reads TGTGCCAGCAGCCAAGATCCGGGGGTTCCCTACGAGCAGTACTTC. The chain is built from TRBV4-2 and TRBJ2-7; perhaps TRBD2 as D (6 bases). The CDR3 is 15 residues long. The germline CDR1 and CDR2 sequences are LGHNA and YNFKEQ. Trimming took off 0 bases at V and 2 bases at J, with 11 bases between the two ends.

This chain connects TRBV4-2 to TRBJ1-1; possible D gene TRBD1, 6 bases. CDR3 length: 14 residues. Deletions cut 4 bases from V and 10 bases from J, with 19 bases between. CDR1 is LGHNA and CDR2 is YNFKEQ in the germline V gene. CDR3 nucleotide sequence: TGTGCCAGCAGCCGGAGCAGGGGCGTTAAGTTAGCTTTCTTT. This gives the protein CASSRSRGVKLAFF.